This T cell receptor beta chain was identified during a study of shared clonotypes between healthy human individuals. At the level of the study: Sampling drew on donors who were a couple of women and a few men aged 18 to 49. General observations from the study: Clonotype sharing levels among donors were expected to vary with sequencing depth. Blood was the only sampled material, and tissue repertoires likely differ.

All donors were Caucasian adults living in Nashville, Tennessee. Data came from immunoSEQ multiplex PCR; TCRdb stores just in-frame clones and leaves some out. The sample has hundreds of thousands of clones, around 81% seen once. Germline V CDR1 and CDR2: SGHTA, FQGTGA. With V trimmed by 2 bases and J by 6 bases, 6 bases remained unmatched. The CDR3 contains 16 residues. On this clone: Its antigen is undetermined.

The receptor was isolated from a middle-aged woman in good health. Some clones in this sample may be carry-over from other donors' samples. The specimen sequenced was PBMCs. This chain links TRBV7-3 with TRBJ2-2; 10 bases are shared with TRBD2. CDR3 sequence: CASSLLLAGKAGELFF. The CDR3 nucleotides are TGTGCCAGCAGCTTACTACTAGCGGGAAAGGCCGGGGAGCTGTTTTTT.